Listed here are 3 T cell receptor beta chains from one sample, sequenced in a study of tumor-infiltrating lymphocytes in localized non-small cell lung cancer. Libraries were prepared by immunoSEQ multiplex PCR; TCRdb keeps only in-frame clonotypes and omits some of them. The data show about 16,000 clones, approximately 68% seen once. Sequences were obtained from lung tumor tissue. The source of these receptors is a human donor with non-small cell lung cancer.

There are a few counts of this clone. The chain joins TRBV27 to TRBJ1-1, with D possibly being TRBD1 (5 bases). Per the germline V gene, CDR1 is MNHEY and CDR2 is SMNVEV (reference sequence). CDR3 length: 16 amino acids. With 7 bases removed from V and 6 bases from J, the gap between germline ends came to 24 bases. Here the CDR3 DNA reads TGTGCCAGCACCCCCTCCGGGGCCAGGGTTTGGGCTGAAGCTTTCTTT. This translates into CASTPSGARVWAEAFF.

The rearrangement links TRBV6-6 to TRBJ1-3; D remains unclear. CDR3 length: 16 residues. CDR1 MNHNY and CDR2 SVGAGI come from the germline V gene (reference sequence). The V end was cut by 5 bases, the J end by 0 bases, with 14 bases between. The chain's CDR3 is CASSNEAGFSGNTIYF. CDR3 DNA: TGTGCCAGCAGTAATGAAGCGGGCTTCTCTGGAAACACCATATATTTT.

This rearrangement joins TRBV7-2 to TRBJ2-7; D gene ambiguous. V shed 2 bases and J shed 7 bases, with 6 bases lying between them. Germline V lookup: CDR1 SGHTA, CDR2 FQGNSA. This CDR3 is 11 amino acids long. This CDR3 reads CASSLIGEQYF. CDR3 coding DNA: TGTGCCAGCAGCTTAATCGGGGAGCAGTACTTC.